The 17 T cell receptor beta chains listed next were all sequenced from one sample in a study of blood T cell repertoires in COVID-19. The table came from immunoSEQ multiplex PCR; TCRdb's copy has only in-frame clones and leaves some out. The sample has 30,000 to 45,000 clones; 81% are singletons. Specimen: peripheral blood. The receptors come from a man older than 75 with active or convalescent COVID-19.

The chain has TRBV2 and TRBJ1-3; 7 nucleotides line up with TRBD1. This CDR3 is 14 amino acids long. Losses at the gene ends were 8 bases for V and 4 bases for J; bases not matched to a gene: 8. Germline V CDR1 and CDR2: SNHLY, FYNNEI. CDR3 coding DNA: TGTGCCAGCGGAATGGGGGACAGCGGAAACACCATATATTTT. Its protein product is CASGMGDSGNTIYF.

CDR3 amino acids: CASSPSLNEQFF. As DNA, the CDR3 is TGTGCCAGCTCCCCCTCTTTGAATGAGCAGTTCTTC. The J gene is TRBJ2-1, the V gene TRBV18, with D uncertain. Trimming shortened V by 6 bases and J by 7 bases, and 10 bases separated the two germline ends. The germline CDR1 and CDR2 sequences are KGHSH and LQKENI. This CDR3 contains 12 residues.

The chain couples TRBV27 to TRBJ2-7; D possibly corresponds to TRBD2 (5 bases). Per germline, CDR1 MNHEY and CDR2 SMNVEV (reference sequence). V lost 5 bases and J 3 bases, leaving 14 bases between the germline ends. There are 14 residues in the CDR3. The CDR3 here is CASSREGALYEQYF. The CDR3 region has the DNA TGTGCCAGCAGTCGTGAGGGAGCGCTCTACGAGCAGTACTTC.

The chain employs TRBV7-9 and TRBJ2-7, with D possibly matching TRBD1 (5 bases). Trimming took off 5 bases at V and 1 base at J, with 12 bases between the two ends. Germline CDR1 and CDR2: SEHNR and FQNEAQ (reference sequence). This CDR3 region has 14 residues. CDR3 region: CASSQGLLSYEQYF. CDR3 bases: TGTGCCAGCAGCCAGGGCCTATTATCCTACGAGCAGTACTTC. Looking up the rest from reference TRBV7-9 and TRBJ2-7 gives the full variable domain: DTGVSQNPRHKITKRGQNVTFRCDPISEHNRLYWYRQTLGQGPEFLTYFQNEAQLEKSRLLSDRFSAERPKGSFSTLEIQRTEQGDSAMYLCASSQGLLSYEQYFGPGTRLTVT.

This clone was found once. The chain combines TRBV6-1 with TRBJ2-1, with D unclear. V was clipped by 0 bases and J by 1 base, with 10 bases between them. The germline CDR1 and CDR2 sequences are MNHNS and SASEGT. The length of the CDR3 is 16 residues. CDR3 sequence (DNA): TGTGCCAGCAGTGAAGCAGCACTAAATTCCTACAATGAGCAGTTCTTC. It yields the protein CASSEAALNSYNEQFF.

The rearrangement links TRBV7-7 to TRBJ2-1; TRBD2 agrees at 10 bases. Germline lookup yields CDR1 SSHAT and CDR2 FNYEAQ (reference sequence). CDR3 size: 18 residues. V gave up 1 base and J gave up 7 bases; unmatched junction bases: 13. The CDR3 loop reads CASSLGTLSGGGHNEQFF. CDR3 DNA: TGTGCCAGCAGCTTAGGGACCCTCAGCGGGGGGGGTCATAATGAGCAGTTCTTC.

The V call is TRBV27, the J call TRBJ1-1, with TRBD1 matching 8 bases. With 5 bases clipped from V and 4 bases from J, the junction kept 18 bases outside the gene matches. The CDR3 is 18 amino acids. Germline V CDR1 and CDR2: MNHEY, SMNVEV (reference sequence). Here the CDR3 reads CASSPRIGQGPWGTEAFF. The DNA of the CDR3 is TGTGCCAGCAGTCCCCGGATCGGACAGGGCCCCTGGGGCACTGAAGCTTTCTTT.

The chain is built from TRBV5-1 and TRBJ2-1, with 11 nucleotides matching TRBD2. Germline V CDR1 and CDR2: SGHRS, YFSETQ. The J segment lost 7 bases and the V segment lost 2 bases, leaving 5 bases of the junction unmatched. The CDR3 sequence is 15 residues long. CDR3 loop: CASSLVAGGANEQFF. DNA of the CDR3: TGCGCCAGCAGCTTAGTAGCGGGAGGGGCGAATGAGCAGTTCTTC.

As for this clone: At the DNA level, this CDR3 is encoded by other sequences in the same sample as well. The chain links TRBV18 to TRBJ1-4; 8 bases are shared with TRBD1. Germline-derived CDR1 and CDR2 are KGHSH and LQKENI. This CDR3 spans 14 amino acids. The V segment lost 2 bases and the J segment 7 bases; nucleotides outside the gene matches: 3. The CDR3 nucleotides are TGTGCCAGCTCACCAGGACAGGGTGGTGAAAAACTGTTTTTT. This encodes CASSPGQGGEKLFF.

The CDR3 loop reads CASSQGWGQGARGYTF. CDR3 DNA sequence: TGCGCCAGCAGCCAAGGATGGGGACAGGGGGCACGTGGCTACACCTTC. The chain employs TRBV4-1 and TRBJ1-2; 12 nucleotides match TRBD1. The V and J ends lost 1 base and 7 bases, in that order; junction bases with no gene match: 7. Per germline, CDR1 MGHRA and CDR2 YSYEKL. The CDR3 sequence is 16 residues long.

This rearrangement joins TRBV7-9 to TRBJ1-2; possible D gene TRBD1, 6 bases. Trimming cost V 4 bases and J 0 bases, with 12 bases left between them. Germline V CDR1 and CDR2: SEHNR, FQNEAQ (reference sequence). There are 15 residues in the CDR3. CDR3 in amino acids: CASSSDRPTNYGYTF. The CDR3 DNA sequence: TGTGCCAGCAGCTCGGACAGACCAACTAACTATGGCTACACCTTC.

This clone was found once. The chain employs TRBV5-1 and TRBJ1-3; D gene ambiguous. Trimming left V 2 bases short and J 0 bases short, with 15 bases between. The CDR3 runs 17 residues. Looked up from germline, CDR1 is SGHRS and CDR2 is YFSETQ. CDR3 residues: CASSLDLGPNSGNTIYF. As DNA, the CDR3 is TGCGCCAGCAGCTTAGATTTGGGCCCAAACTCTGGAAACACCATATATTTT.

The rearrangement joins TRBV10-3 to TRBJ2-1, with 9 bases identical to TRBD2. V was pared by 5 bases and J by 0 bases, with 17 bases of the junction left unmatched. The germline gives CDR1 ENHRY, CDR2 SYGVKD. This CDR3 is 20 amino acids long. Written as DNA, the CDR3 is TGTGCCATCAGTATGGTTGGTGCGGGAGGGAACACCAGCTCCTACAATGAGCAGTTCTTC. This gives the protein CAISMVGAGGNTSSYNEQFF.

V and J are TRBV6-6 and TRBJ2-3, with TRBD1 matching 11 bases. This CDR3 has 15 residues. V lost 6 bases and J lost 3; bases outside the gene matches: 5. Germline V gives CDR1 MNHNY, CDR2 SVGAGI (reference sequence). CDR3 loop: CASRRTGGKTDTQYF. DNA of the CDR3: TGTGCCAGCAGGAGGACAGGGGGCAAGACAGATACGCAGTATTTT.

This chain uses TRBV15 with TRBJ1-3, with D tentatively TRBD1 (6 bases). The CDR3 sequence is 15 residues long. From germline, CDR1 is LNHNV and CDR2 YYDKDF (reference sequence). V dropped 0 bases and J dropped 2 bases, with 8 bases sitting between them. CDR3 loop: CATSRDRGTGNTIYF. The CDR3 nucleotides read TGTGCCACCAGCAGAGACAGGGGAACTGGAAACACCATATATTTT.

The chain combines TRBV5-8 with TRBJ1-2; D perhaps matches TRBD1 (5 bases). The V end was cut by 2 bases, the J end by 8 bases, with 10 bases between. Germline loops: CDR1 SGHTS, CDR2 YDEGEE. There are 12 residues in the CDR3. This CDR3 is CASSLGHGGYTF. Here the CDR3 DNA reads TGTGCCAGCAGCTTAGGACACGGGGGCTACACCTTC.

This clone came up a few times. The V and J genes are TRBV5-4 and TRBJ1-5; 8 positions agree with TRBD1. The CDR3 is 17 amino acids. CDR1 SGHNT and CDR2 YYREEE come from the germline V gene (reference sequence). The trim removed 4 bases at V and 5 bases at J, leaving 14 bases unmatched. CDR3 in amino acids: CASSRGPTGEFYQPQHF. In DNA, the CDR3 is TGTGCCAGCAGCCGTGGGCCGACAGGGGAATTTTATCAGCCCCAGCATTTT.